This is a list of T cell receptor beta chains from one sample in a study of blood T cell repertoires in COVID-19. Sequencing was performed with immunoSEQ multiplex PCR; in TCRdb, only in-frame clones are kept and a portion is missing. The sample consists of about 370,000 clones, more than 70% of them appearing once. The sample consisted of peripheral blood. The receptor source for this set is a woman aged 25 to 39 with COVID-19, enrolled during active disease. Each CDR3 is given with its conserved first and last residue. Fields, in order: CDR3 length, D gene, V gene, J gene, clone size, CDR3 DNA, CDR3 protein. D genes are given only for firm matches. Size values are once, few and many counts, or a class for expanded clones, and some rows have none.

len: 16; d_gene: TRBD2; v_gene: TRBV14; j_gene: TRBJ2-3; abundance: once; CDR3nt: TGTGCCAGCAGCACCGGGACTAGCGGTTACACAGATACGCAGTATTTT; CDR3aa: CASSTGTSGYTDTQYF
len: 15; d_gene: TRBD2; v_gene: TRBV18; j_gene: TRBJ2-5; abundance: once; CDR3nt: TGTGCCAGCTCACCACAGCGGGGGGGCGGCGAGACCCAGTACTTC; CDR3aa: CASSPQRGGGETQYF
len: 12; d_gene: NA; v_gene: TRBV12-5; j_gene: TRBJ1-5; abundance: few; CDR3nt: TGTGCTAGCCGCCGGGATGATCAGCCCCAGCATTTT; CDR3aa: CASRRDDQPQHF
len: 19; d_gene: TRBD2; v_gene: TRBV30; j_gene: TRBJ2-2; abundance: NA; CDR3nt: TGTGCCTGGGCCCCGTGGGCTGGGTCGCGGGAGGGCCGGACCGGGGAGCTGTTTTTT; CDR3aa: CAWAPWAGSREGRTGELFF
len: 15; d_gene: TRBD1; v_gene: TRBV28; j_gene: TRBJ2-2; abundance: NA; CDR3nt: TGTGCCAGCAGTTTCCGACAGGGGCGGACCGGGGAGCTGTTTTTT; CDR3aa: CASSFRQGRTGELFF
len: 16; d_gene: TRBD2; v_gene: TRBV7-8; j_gene: TRBJ2-2; abundance: NA; CDR3nt: TGTGCCAGCAGCTTAGTGGCGGGAGGAGTCACCGGGGAGCTGTTTTTT; CDR3aa: CASSLVAGGVTGELFF
len: 13; d_gene: NA; v_gene: TRBV9; j_gene: TRBJ1-1; abundance: NA; CDR3nt: TGTGCCAGCAGTCTAGAGGGGAACACTGAAGCTTTCTTT; CDR3aa: CASSLEGNTEAFF
len: 14; d_gene: TRBD2; v_gene: TRBV5-1; j_gene: TRBJ2-5; abundance: NA; CDR3nt: TGCGCCAGCAGCCCCAGACTAGCCGCGGAGACCCAGTACTTC; CDR3aa: CASSPRLAAETQYF
len: 17; d_gene: NA; v_gene: TRBV4-3; j_gene: TRBJ1-4; abundance: NA; CDR3nt: TGCGCCAGCAGCCAAGATGCACCGGACACCGATAATGAAAAACTGTTTTTT; CDR3aa: CASSQDAPDTDNEKLFF
len: 13; d_gene: NA; v_gene: TRBV6-2/TRBV6-3; j_gene: TRBJ1-1; abundance: NA; CDR3nt: TGTGCCAGCAGTTTCGACTTGAACACTGAAGCTTTCTTT; CDR3aa: CASSFDLNTEAFF
len: 15; d_gene: NA; v_gene: TRBV28; j_gene: TRBJ2-5; abundance: NA; CDR3nt: TGTGCCAGCAGTTTTGTAAGGTTCAGGGGAGAGACCCAGTACTTC; CDR3aa: CASSFVRFRGETQYF
len: 15; d_gene: TRBD2; v_gene: TRBV7-2; j_gene: TRBJ2-2; abundance: few; CDR3nt: TGTGCCAGCAGCTTAGCGACTAGCGGGGCCGGGGAGCTGTTTTTT; CDR3aa: CASSLATSGAGELFF
len: 12; d_gene: NA; v_gene: TRBV12-5; j_gene: TRBJ1-1; abundance: few; CDR3nt: TGTGCTAGTGGTTTGGCTATCGCTGAAGCTTTCTTT; CDR3aa: CASGLAIAEAFF
len: 14; d_gene: TRBD1; v_gene: TRBV5-1; j_gene: TRBJ1-3; abundance: NA; CDR3nt: TGCGCCAGCAGCGGGGGACAGTCTGGAAACACCATATATTTT; CDR3aa: CASSGGQSGNTIYF
len: 14; d_gene: TRBD2; v_gene: TRBV18; j_gene: TRBJ2-5; abundance: NA; CDR3nt: TGTGCCAGCTCACCCGGACTAGATGACGAGACCCAGTACTTC; CDR3aa: CASSPGLDDETQYF
len: 15; d_gene: NA; v_gene: TRBV28; j_gene: TRBJ2-6; abundance: NA; CDR3nt: TGTGCCAGCAGTTTTGGGCACACTGGGGCCAACGTCCTGACTTTC; CDR3aa: CASSFGHTGANVLTF
len: 13; d_gene: NA; v_gene: TRBV19; j_gene: TRBJ1-1; abundance: NA; CDR3nt: TGTGCCAGTAGTCACAGGAGGAACACTGAAGCTTTCTTT; CDR3aa: CASSHRRNTEAFF
len: 16; d_gene: NA; v_gene: TRBV15; j_gene: TRBJ2-3; abundance: NA; CDR3nt: TGTGCCACCAGCAGAGGGCTGCGGCAGGGAACAGATACGCAGTATTTT; CDR3aa: CATSRGLRQGTDTQYF
len: 14; d_gene: NA; v_gene: TRBV3-1/TRBV3-2; j_gene: TRBJ1-2; abundance: NA; CDR3nt: TGTGCCAGCAGCCAGGAAGGGACTCATTATGGCTACACCTTC; CDR3aa: CASSQEGTHYGYTF
len: 16; d_gene: TRBD2; v_gene: TRBV10-3; j_gene: TRBJ2-3; abundance: NA; CDR3nt: TGTGCCATCAGTGACGATAGCGGGGGGGGCACAGATACGCAGTATTTT; CDR3aa: CAISDDSGGGTDTQYF
len: 15; d_gene: TRBD1; v_gene: TRBV2; j_gene: TRBJ2-3; abundance: NA; CDR3nt: TGTGCCAGCAGACAGAGGACAGGGATCACAGATACGCAGTATTTT; CDR3aa: CASRQRTGITDTQYF
len: 14; d_gene: TRBD2; v_gene: TRBV5-8; j_gene: TRBJ2-5; abundance: NA; CDR3nt: TGTGCCAGCAGCAAGGGACTAGCGGGAGAGACCCAGTACTTC; CDR3aa: CASSKGLAGETQYF
len: 13; d_gene: NA; v_gene: TRBV6-5; j_gene: TRBJ2-7; abundance: NA; CDR3nt: TGTGCCAGCAGAAGAGACAGTACCTACGAGCAGTACTTC; CDR3aa: CASRRDSTYEQYF
len: 16; d_gene: NA; v_gene: TRBV27; j_gene: TRBJ2-1; abundance: NA; CDR3nt: TGTGCCAGCAGCGGGACTGGACGACTATACTACAATGAGCAGTTCTTC; CDR3aa: CASSGTGRLYYNEQFF
len: 15; d_gene: NA; v_gene: TRBV27; j_gene: TRBJ1-1; abundance: NA; CDR3nt: TGTGCCAGCAGTTTATCCCCAGGGCCCAACCGTGAAGCTTTCTTT; CDR3aa: CASSLSPGPNREAFF
len: 13; d_gene: NA; v_gene: TRBV28; j_gene: TRBJ2-7; abundance: NA; CDR3nt: TGTGCCAGCAGTTTCAACCAGGCATACGAGCAGTACTTC; CDR3aa: CASSFNQAYEQYF
len: 14; d_gene: NA; v_gene: TRBV19; j_gene: TRBJ1-1; abundance: NA; CDR3nt: TGTGCCAGTAGTATCCGGTCCGGGTTTACTGAAGCTTTCTTT; CDR3aa: CASSIRSGFTEAFF
len: 13; d_gene: NA; v_gene: TRBV4-1; j_gene: TRBJ1-4; abundance: NA; CDR3nt: TGCGCCAGCAGCCAAGGTCCGGGTGAAAAACTGTTTTTT; CDR3aa: CASSQGPGEKLFF
len: 16; d_gene: NA; v_gene: TRBV7-2; j_gene: TRBJ2-1; abundance: few; CDR3nt: TGTGCCAGCAGCTTAGGAGGGAGAAGGACCCTCGATGAGCAGTTCTTC; CDR3aa: CASSLGGRRTLDEQFF
len: 14; d_gene: NA; v_gene: TRBV4-1; j_gene: TRBJ1-3; abundance: NA; CDR3nt: TGCGCCAGCAGCCAGAAACTCTCTGGAAACACCATATATTTT; CDR3aa: CASSQKLSGNTIYF
len: 14; d_gene: TRBD1; v_gene: TRBV6-5; j_gene: TRBJ1-4; abundance: NA; CDR3nt: TGTGCCACCCGGGCAGGGGGTACTAATGAAAAACTGTTTTTT; CDR3aa: CATRAGGTNEKLFF
len: 13; d_gene: TRBD1; v_gene: TRBV12-3/TRBV12-4; j_gene: TRBJ2-7; abundance: NA; CDR3nt: TGTGCCAGCAGTTTGGGGACAGACCATCTACGGTACTTC; CDR3aa: CASSLGTDHLRYF
len: 19; d_gene: TRBD2; v_gene: TRBV2; j_gene: TRBJ2-5; abundance: NA; CDR3nt: TGTGCCAGCAGTTCTTTGTTGGGACTAGCGGGGGGTGGACAAGAGACCCAGTACTTC; CDR3aa: CASSSLLGLAGGGQETQYF
len: 15; d_gene: NA; v_gene: TRBV7-9; j_gene: TRBJ1-4; abundance: NA; CDR3nt: TGTGCCAGCAGCCCCAGCGGGGGGCGAGGTGAAAAACTGTTTTTT; CDR3aa: CASSPSGGRGEKLFF
len: 15; d_gene: TRBD2; v_gene: TRBV24-1; j_gene: TRBJ2-3; abundance: NA; CDR3nt: TGTGCCACCAGTGATGAAGCGGGAGACACAGATACGCAGTATTTT; CDR3aa: CATSDEAGDTDTQYF
len: 14; d_gene: TRBD1; v_gene: TRBV27; j_gene: TRBJ2-7; abundance: NA; CDR3nt: TGTGCCAGCACCGCCCGGACAGGGAGCTACGAGCAGTACTTC; CDR3aa: CASTARTGSYEQYF
len: 14; d_gene: NA; v_gene: TRBV11-3; j_gene: TRBJ2-3; abundance: NA; CDR3nt: TGTGCCAGCAGCTTAGCGGGGGATTCAGATACGCAGTATTTT; CDR3aa: CASSLAGDSDTQYF
len: 16; d_gene: NA; v_gene: TRBV9; j_gene: TRBJ1-1; abundance: NA; CDR3nt: TGTGCCAGCAGCGTAGGGGGGGGAGGGTCAGGCACTGAAGCTTTCTTT; CDR3aa: CASSVGGGGSGTEAFF
len: 12; d_gene: NA; v_gene: TRBV6-5; j_gene: TRBJ1-2; abundance: NA; CDR3nt: TGTGCCAGCAACGACCCCCCCGGGACATTAACCTTC; CDR3aa: CASNDPPGTLTF
len: 13; d_gene: TRBD1; v_gene: TRBV12-5; j_gene: TRBJ1-5; abundance: NA; CDR3nt: TGTGCTAGTGGGACAACAGGGGATCAGCCCCAGCATTTT; CDR3aa: CASGTTGDQPQHF
len: 14; d_gene: TRBD1; v_gene: TRBV6-5; j_gene: TRBJ1-4; abundance: NA; CDR3nt: TGTGCCAGCAGTCCGGACAGGGGCTCTGAAAAACTGTTTTTT; CDR3aa: CASSPDRGSEKLFF
len: 15; d_gene: NA; v_gene: TRBV5-4; j_gene: TRBJ2-5; abundance: NA; CDR3nt: TGTGCCAGCAGTTTATTACAGGGATCTCAAGAGACCCAGTACTTC; CDR3aa: CASSLLQGSQETQYF
len: 14; d_gene: NA; v_gene: TRBV25-1; j_gene: TRBJ2-1; abundance: NA; CDR3nt: TGTGCCAGCAGTGAATTCGTACAGGGAAATGAGCAGTTCTTC; CDR3aa: CASSEFVQGNEQFF
len: 16; d_gene: TRBD1; v_gene: TRBV11-2; j_gene: TRBJ1-6; abundance: NA; CDR3nt: TGTGCCAGCAGCTTAAGCAGGGGGCCGTATAATTCACCCCTCCACTTT; CDR3aa: CASSLSRGPYNSPLHF
len: 13; d_gene: NA; v_gene: TRBV6-6; j_gene: TRBJ1-5; abundance: once; CDR3nt: TGTGCCAGCAGTTACGGGGGGAATCAGCCCCAGCATTTT; CDR3aa: CASSYGGNQPQHF